These 2 T cell receptor beta chains originate from one sample sequenced in a study of CD8+ T cells in alopecia areata. cDNA reverse transcribed from extracted RNA served as the sequencing template. Clones were sequenced by immunoSEQ multiplex PCR, and TCRdb holds only the in-frame ones, with some missing. The sample contains some 110,000 clones, none of them singletons. Sequenced sample: lesional skin. Receptor source: a C3H/HeJ mouse with alopecia areata. Strain haplotype (MHC): H2-k.

Many counts were recorded for this clone. Gene names are mouse gene names. From the germline J gene comes the end of the CDR3, since the read stops 4 residues before it. The rearrangement joins TRBV13-3 to TRBJ2-3; 8 bases line up with TRBD1. The CDR3 has 16 amino acids. CDR1 is NNHDY and CDR2 is SYVADS in the germline V gene. V was pared by 2 bases and J by 2 bases, with 7 bases of the junction left unmatched. Partial CDR3 DNA: TGTGCCAGCAGTGAGCAATCAGGGGGCGATGCAGAA. It yields the protein CASSEQSGGDAE. In full, the CDR3 reads CASSEQSGGDAETLYF.

Turning to this clone: These gene names are mouse names. Read sequence stops 4 residues before the CDR3 end, and the germline J gene provides the missing end. This chain links TRBV19 with TRBJ2-7; unclear D gene. The CDR3 extends over 11 amino acids. The germline gives CDR1 FNHDT, CDR2 SITEND (reference sequence). Partial CDR3 DNA: TGTGCCCGCCCCCTGGTCCAT. Amino acids: CARPLVH. The whole CDR3 reads CARPLVHEQYF.